The T cell receptor beta chain described here comes from a study of blood T cells in healthy people across ages. CDR1 and CDR2 (germline): MDHEN, SYDVKM. The length of the CDR3 is 13 residues. The V gene lost 6 bases and the J gene lost 5 bases, with 13 bases spanning the gap. Primers used in a second PCR of about 7 to 12 cycles were a sample-barcoded 5' primer and a J-beta primer mix. TCRdb reprocessed the 5' RACE reads with MiXCR, giving one entry per CDR3 protein. The sample holds about 780,000 distinct CDR3 sequences, approximately 24% seen once. The data were also submitted as part of a second study, on T cells of mothers and their children.

The sample taken for sequencing was blood. V and J are TRBV28 and TRBJ1-1; D is unclear. The TCR originated in a boy younger than 18 in good health. The DNA of the CDR3 is TGTGCCAGCAGAGCGGTGACGGGGACTGAAGCTTTCTTT. It codes for CASRAVTGTEAFF.